This T cell receptor beta chain was obtained from a study of technical replicates of blood from four donors. This CDR3 region has 15 residues. Trimming shortened V by 5 bases and J by 8 bases, and 18 bases separated the two germline ends. The germline V gene encodes CDR1 MGHRA and CDR2 YSYEKL. Libraries were prepared by immunoSEQ multiplex PCR; TCRdb keeps only in-frame clonotypes and omits some of them. Of some 99,000 clones listed, around 96% were seen once; the top ten hold more than 0.2%. This TCR came from a human donor in good health. J is TRBJ1-4 and V is TRBV4-1, with a possible D match to TRBD1 (6 bases). What was sequenced was T cells isolated from PBMCs. In DNA, the CDR3 is TGCGCCAGCAGCTCCCGGCCTACGAGGGGGGAAAAACTGTTTTTT. Its translation: CASSSRPTRGEKLFF.